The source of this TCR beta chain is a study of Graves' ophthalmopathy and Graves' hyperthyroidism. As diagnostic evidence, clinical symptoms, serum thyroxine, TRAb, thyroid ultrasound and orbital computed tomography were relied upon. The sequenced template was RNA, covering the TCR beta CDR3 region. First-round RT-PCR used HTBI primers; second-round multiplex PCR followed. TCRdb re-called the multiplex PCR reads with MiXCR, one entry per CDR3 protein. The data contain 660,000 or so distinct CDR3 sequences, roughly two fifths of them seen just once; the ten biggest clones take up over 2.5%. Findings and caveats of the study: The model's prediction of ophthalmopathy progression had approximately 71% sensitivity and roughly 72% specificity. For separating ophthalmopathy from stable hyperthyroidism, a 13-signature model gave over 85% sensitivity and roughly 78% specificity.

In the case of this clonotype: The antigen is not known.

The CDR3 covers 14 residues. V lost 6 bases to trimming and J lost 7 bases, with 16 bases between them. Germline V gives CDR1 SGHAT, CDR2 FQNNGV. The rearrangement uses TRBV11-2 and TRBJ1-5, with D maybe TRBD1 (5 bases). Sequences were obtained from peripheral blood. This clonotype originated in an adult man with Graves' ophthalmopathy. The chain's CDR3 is CASRRDYNEQPQHF. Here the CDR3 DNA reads TGTGCCAGCAGGAGGGACTACAATGAGCAGCCCCAGCATTTT.